This T cell receptor beta chain was found in a study of CD8 T cells in ankylosing spondylitis. General study points: There was reportedly significant enrichment of clones that were disease-linked in matched ankylosing spondylitis synovial fluid. Those disease-linked clones were CD8+; they were also relatively rare in peripheral blood. There was a TCR beta motif, made of several highly homologous variants, that appeared characteristic of ankylosing spondylitis blood.

A quantitative 5'-RACE method, one with molecular barcodes, was used to make TCR beta libraries. MiXCR, applied by TCRdb to the 5' RACE reads, yields one record per CDR3 protein. The sample records 200,000 to 300,000 distinct CDR3 sequences, about 10% being singletons. CDR3 size: 15 residues. V shed 4 bases, J shed 7 bases, and the junction held 3 bases outside the gene matches. Germline V gene data show CDR1 as SGHTA and CDR2 as FQGNSA. The table lists this clonotype with a few counts. The antigen remains unidentified. The specimen sequenced was blood, either unsorted or a sorted T cell fraction (not recorded which). The J gene is TRBJ2-1, the V gene TRBV7-2; 14 nucleotides match TRBD2. The sequence came from a male donor with ankylosing spondylitis or in good health (not recorded which). This chain's CDR3 is CASSSGLAGVNEQFF. The CDR3 DNA sequence: TGTGCCAGCAGCTCGGGACTAGCGGGAGTAAATGAGCAGTTCTTC.